This T cell receptor beta chain emerged from a study of T-cell memory formation after mild COVID-19. Germline V gene data show CDR1 as LGHDT and CDR2 as YNNKEL (reference sequence). V lost 1 base to trimming and J lost 3 bases, with 9 bases between them. The CDR3 covers 15 residues. Concerning this clonotype: Its target is unknown.

TCRdb called the 5' RACE reads again in MiXCR, with one record for every CDR3 protein. The sample carries about 200,000 distinct CDR3 sequences, approximately 16% recorded once. Study outcomes and limitations: There was no confirmation that second-wave clones peaking on day 37 were SARS-CoV-2 specific.

The sequenced material came from PBMCs or a T cell subset sorted from them (not recorded which). The chain carries TRBV3-1 and TRBJ1-4; no reliable D call. This TCR came from an adult woman who had mild COVID-19 (a few samples of this study predate the infection). Cell type and time point are not known. The CDR3 region is CASSQGRRSNEKLFF. The CDR3 DNA reads TGTGCCAGCAGCCAAGGGAGACGTTCTAATGAAAAACTGTTTTTT.